This paragraph reports one T cell receptor beta chain. The data originate from a study of blood T cell repertoires in COVID-19. Study details: Sources were T cells, B-cell-depleted T cells, or PBMCs; the material itself was cDNA or gDNA.

Those enrolled in Seattle joined during active infection and were followed longitudinally afterward. The CDR3 loop spans 15 amino acids. V shed 4 bases and J shed 0 bases, with 12 bases lying between them. Germline CDR1 is MNHEY and CDR2 is SMNVEV (reference sequence). Original handling: Nucleated cell counts were estimated from reference gene primer amplification. Only in-frame clones appear in the TCRdb table, and some are missing; sequencing was by immunoSEQ multiplex PCR. V, J and clone size are those of that table, while D and trimming were read from the DNA. The sample consists of about 420,000 clones, over 85% of them appearing once.

Sequencing input: peripheral blood. The chain carries TRBV27 and TRBJ2-5; perhaps TRBD2 as D (5 bases). This TCR was sampled from a man aged 18 to 29 with COVID-19, enrolled during active disease. The CDR3 here is CASSSDWEYQETQYF. The CDR3 DNA reads as TGTGCCAGCAGTTCGGACTGGGAGTACCAAGAGACCCAGTACTTC.